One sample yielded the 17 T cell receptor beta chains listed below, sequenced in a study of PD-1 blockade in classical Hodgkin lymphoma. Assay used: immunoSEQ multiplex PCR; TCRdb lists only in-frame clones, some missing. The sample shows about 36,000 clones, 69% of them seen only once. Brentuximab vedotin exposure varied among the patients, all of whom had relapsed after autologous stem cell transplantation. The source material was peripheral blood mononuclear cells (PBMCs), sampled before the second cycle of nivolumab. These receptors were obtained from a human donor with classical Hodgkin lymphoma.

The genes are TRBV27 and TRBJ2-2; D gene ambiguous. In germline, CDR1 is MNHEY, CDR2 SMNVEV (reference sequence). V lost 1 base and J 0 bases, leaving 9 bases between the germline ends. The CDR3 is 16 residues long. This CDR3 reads CASSLYSAPNTGELFF. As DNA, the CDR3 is TGTGCCAGCAGTTTATATTCAGCCCCGAACACCGGGGAGCTGTTTTTT.

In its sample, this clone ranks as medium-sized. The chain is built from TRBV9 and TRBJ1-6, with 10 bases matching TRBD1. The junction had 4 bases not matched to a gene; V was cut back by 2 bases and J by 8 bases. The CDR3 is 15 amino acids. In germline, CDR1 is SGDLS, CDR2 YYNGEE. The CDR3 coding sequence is TGTGCCAGCAGCGTTTCCGGGACAGGGGATTCACCCCTCCACTTT. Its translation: CASSVSGTGDSPLHF.

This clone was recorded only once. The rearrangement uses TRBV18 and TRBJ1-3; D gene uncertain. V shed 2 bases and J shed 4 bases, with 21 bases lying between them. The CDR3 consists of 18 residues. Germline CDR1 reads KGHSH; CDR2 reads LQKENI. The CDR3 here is CASSPAQPLNNGGNTIYF. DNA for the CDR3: TGTGCCAGCTCACCAGCCCAACCCTTAAACAACGGGGGAAACACCATATATTTT.

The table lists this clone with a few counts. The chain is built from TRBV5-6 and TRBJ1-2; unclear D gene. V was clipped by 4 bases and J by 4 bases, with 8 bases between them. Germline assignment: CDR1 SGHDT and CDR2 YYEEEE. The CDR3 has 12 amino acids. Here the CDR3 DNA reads TGTGCCAGCAGCGTCACATCCTATGGCTACACCTTC. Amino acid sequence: CASSVTSYGYTF.

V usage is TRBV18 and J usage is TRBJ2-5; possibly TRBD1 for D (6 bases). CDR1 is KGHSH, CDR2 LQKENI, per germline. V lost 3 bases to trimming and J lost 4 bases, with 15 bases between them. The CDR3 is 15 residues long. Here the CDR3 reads CASSPQSGAGETQYF. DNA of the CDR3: TGTGCCAGCTCACCCCAATCAGGGGCAGGAGAGACCCAGTACTTC.

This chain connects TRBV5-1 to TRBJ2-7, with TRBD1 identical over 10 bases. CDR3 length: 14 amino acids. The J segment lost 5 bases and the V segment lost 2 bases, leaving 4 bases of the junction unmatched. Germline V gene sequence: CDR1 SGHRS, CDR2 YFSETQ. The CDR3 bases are TGCGCCAGCAGCTTCGGGACAGGGGCAAACGAGCAGTACTTC. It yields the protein CASSFGTGANEQYF.

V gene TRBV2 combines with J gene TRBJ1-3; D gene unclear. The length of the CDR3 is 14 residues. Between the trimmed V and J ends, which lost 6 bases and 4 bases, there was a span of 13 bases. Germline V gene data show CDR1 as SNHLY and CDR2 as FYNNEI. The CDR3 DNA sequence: TGTGCCAGCAGACCCGAGGTTGGCGGAAACACCATATATTTT. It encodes CASRPEVGGNTIYF. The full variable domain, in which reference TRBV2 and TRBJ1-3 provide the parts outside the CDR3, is EPEVTQTPSHQVTQMGQEVILRCVPISNHLYFYWYRQILGQKVEFLVSFYNNEISEKSEIFDDQFSVERPDGSNFTLKIRSTKLEDSAMYFCASRPEVGGNTIYFGEGSWLTVV.

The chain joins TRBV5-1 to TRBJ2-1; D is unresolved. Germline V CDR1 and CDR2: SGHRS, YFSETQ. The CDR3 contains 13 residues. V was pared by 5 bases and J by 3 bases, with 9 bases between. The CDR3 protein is CASRTDDYNEQFF. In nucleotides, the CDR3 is TGCGCCAGCAGGACCGACGACTACAATGAGCAGTTCTTC.

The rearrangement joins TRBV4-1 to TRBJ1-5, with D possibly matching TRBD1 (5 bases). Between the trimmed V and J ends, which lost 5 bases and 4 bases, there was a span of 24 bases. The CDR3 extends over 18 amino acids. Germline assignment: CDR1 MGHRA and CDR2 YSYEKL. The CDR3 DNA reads TGCGCCAGCAGCTCACCCGTAATGGGAGACAGCGGGAATCAGCCCCAGCATTTT. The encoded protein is CASSSPVMGDSGNQPQHF.

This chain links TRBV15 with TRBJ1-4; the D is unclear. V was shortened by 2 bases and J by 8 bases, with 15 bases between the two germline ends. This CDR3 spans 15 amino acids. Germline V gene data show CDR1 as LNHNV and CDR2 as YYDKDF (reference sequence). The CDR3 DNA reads TGTGCCACCAGCAGACCGGGCCTATTGGAGGAAAAACTGTTTTTT. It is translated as CATSRPGLLEEKLFF.

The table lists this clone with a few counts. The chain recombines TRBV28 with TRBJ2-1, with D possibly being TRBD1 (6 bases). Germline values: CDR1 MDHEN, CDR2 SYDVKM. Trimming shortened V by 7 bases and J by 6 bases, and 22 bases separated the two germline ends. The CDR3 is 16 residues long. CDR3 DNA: TGTGCCAGCACCCTCGGGTCAGGGGCAGGAGGCAATGAGCAGTTCTTC. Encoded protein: CASTLGSGAGGNEQFF.

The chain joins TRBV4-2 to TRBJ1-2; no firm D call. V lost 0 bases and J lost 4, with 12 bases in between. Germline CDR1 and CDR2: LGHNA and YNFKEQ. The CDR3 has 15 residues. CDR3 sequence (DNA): TGTGCCAGCAGCCAAGAAACAGCGCCGAGCTATGGCTACACCTTC. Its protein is CASSQETAPSYGYTF.

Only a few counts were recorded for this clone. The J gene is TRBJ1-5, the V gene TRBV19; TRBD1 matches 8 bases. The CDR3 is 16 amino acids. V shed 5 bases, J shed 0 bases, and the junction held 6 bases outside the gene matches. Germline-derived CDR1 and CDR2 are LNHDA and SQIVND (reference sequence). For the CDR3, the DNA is TGTGCCAGTAGTGCCCGGACAGGGTTTAGCAATCAGCCCCAGCATTTT. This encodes CASSARTGFSNQPQHF.

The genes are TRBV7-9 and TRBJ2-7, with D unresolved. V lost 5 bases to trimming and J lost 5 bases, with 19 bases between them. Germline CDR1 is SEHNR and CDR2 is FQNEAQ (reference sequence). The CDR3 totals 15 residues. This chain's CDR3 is CASSDARGVLDEQYF. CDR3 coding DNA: TGTGCCAGCAGCGATGCGAGAGGCGTTTTGGACGAGCAGTACTTC.

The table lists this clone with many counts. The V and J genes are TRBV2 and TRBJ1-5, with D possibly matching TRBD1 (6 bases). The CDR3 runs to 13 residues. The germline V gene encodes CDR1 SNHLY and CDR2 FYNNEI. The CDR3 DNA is TGTGCGACCAGGGGCGAGAGCAATCAGCCCCAGCATTTT. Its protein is CATRGESNQPQHF.

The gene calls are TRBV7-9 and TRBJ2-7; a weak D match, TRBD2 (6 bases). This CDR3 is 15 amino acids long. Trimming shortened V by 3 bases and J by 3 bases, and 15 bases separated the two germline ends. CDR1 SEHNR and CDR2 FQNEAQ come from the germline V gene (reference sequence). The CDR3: CASSLMGIGSYEQYF. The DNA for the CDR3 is TGTGCCAGCAGCTTGATGGGAATCGGGAGCTACGAGCAGTACTTC.

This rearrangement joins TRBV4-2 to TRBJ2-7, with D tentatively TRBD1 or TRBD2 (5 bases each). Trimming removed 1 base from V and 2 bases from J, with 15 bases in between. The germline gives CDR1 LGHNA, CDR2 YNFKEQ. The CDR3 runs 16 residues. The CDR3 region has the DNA TGTGCCAGCAGCCAAGGGGCCGGGGCCAACACCTACGAGCAGTACTTC. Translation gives CASSQGAGANTYEQYF.